Below, one T cell receptor (beta chain) is given with its context. This entry is derived from a study of somatic mutations in cytotoxic T cells in rheumatoid arthritis. Method: immunoSEQ multiplex PCR; TCRdb's copy keeps in-frame clones and lacks some. The repertoire consists of 7,000 to 9,500 clones, with approximately 79% occurring once and the leading ten covering nearly 5%. The sequence derives from an adult with rheumatoid arthritis. The sample was CD8+ T cells sorted from blood.

CDR3 region: CASSFTAGAGETQYF. CDR3 DNA sequence: TGCGCCAGCAGCTTTACAGCGGGGGCAGGGGAGACCCAGTACTTC. V gene TRBV5-1 combines with J gene TRBJ2-5; 8 bases match TRBD2. The CDR3 spans 15 residues. From germline, CDR1 is SGHRS and CDR2 YFSETQ. The V and J ends lost 2 bases and 5 bases, in that order; junction bases with no gene match: 8.